The 11 T cell receptor beta chains listed next were all sequenced from one sample in a study of OX40 agonist ivuxolimab in advanced cancers. Here immunoSEQ multiplex PCR was the method, and the copy in TCRdb shows in-frame clones only, minus some. Altogether tens of thousands of clones are present, 90% to 95% being singletons, with the ten largest covering under 2%. Specimen: CD4+ or CD8+ T cells sorted from blood, collected in a trial of the OX40 agonist ivuxolimab. The receptors here all came from an adult with an advanced solid tumor such as melanoma, head and neck, liver or kidney cancer.

This chain joins TRBV19 and TRBJ1-6, with D hard to call. The V gene's germline CDR1 is LNHDA and CDR2 SQIVND (reference sequence). The CDR3 spans 17 residues. Trimming removed 3 bases at V and 0 bases at J, with 12 bases between. The CDR3 sequence is CASSISSRDSYNSPLHF. CDR3 nucleotides: TGTGCCAGTAGTATCTCGTCGAGGGACTCCTATAATTCACCCCTCCACTTT. The full variable domain, its missing parts supplied by reference TRBV19 and TRBJ1-6, is DGGITQSPKYLFRKEGQNVTLSCEQNLNHDAMYWYRQDPGQGLRLIYYSQIVNDFQKGDIAEGYSVSREKKESFPLTVTSAQKNPTAFYLCASSISSRDSYNSPLHFGNGTRLTVT.

The chain employs TRBV10-3 and TRBJ2-1; D assignment may be TRBD1 or TRBD2 (6 bases each). The CDR3 has 15 amino acids. Trimming cost V 3 bases and J 5 bases, with 14 bases left between them. Germline values: CDR1 ENHRY, CDR2 SYGVKD. CDR3 nucleotide sequence: TGTGCCATCAGTGAAGGGGTCGGGGGCAACAATGAGCAGTTCTTC. Encoded protein: CAISEGVGGNNEQFF.

The rearrangement links TRBV5-4 to TRBJ2-5, with D perhaps TRBD1 or TRBD2 (5 bases each). Germline lookup yields CDR1 SGHNT and CDR2 YYREEE (reference sequence). V lost 4 bases, J lost 5 bases, and 18 bases lay in between. The CDR3 runs to 15 residues. CDR3 sequence: CASSPFGPGDETQYF. The CDR3 DNA reads as TGTGCCAGCAGCCCGTTCGGACCCGGGGACGAGACCCAGTACTTC.

This sequence joins TRBV18 and TRBJ2-7, with D tentatively TRBD1 (6 bases). The CDR3 totals 14 residues. V gave up 3 bases and J gave up 0 bases, with 9 bases separating them. Per germline, CDR1 KGHSH and CDR2 LQKENI. In nucleotides, the CDR3 is TGTGCCAGCTCACCGGCAGGGGACTCCTACGAGCAGTACTTC. Translated, it gives CASSPAGDSYEQYF.

The CDR3 region has the DNA TGTGCCAGCAGTGAATTGGATGTGGCGGGAGGGGCATACCAGATAACGCAGTATTTT. This gives the protein CASSELDVAGGAYQITQYF. V gene TRBV6-1 combines with J gene TRBJ2-3, with 9 bases lining up with TRBD2. The CDR3 totals 19 residues. Germline values: CDR1 MNHNS, CDR2 SASEGT. Trimming cost V 2 bases and J 9 bases; bases outside gene matches: 21.

A few counts support this clone. The V gene is TRBV10-3, the J gene TRBJ1-2; perhaps TRBD1 as D (5 bases). The CDR3 is 11 residues long. CDR1 and CDR2 (germline): ENHRY, SYGVKD. Trimming pared 8 bases from V and 8 bases from J, leaving 12 bases between. CDR3 loop: CAIGEGKGYTF. For the CDR3, the DNA is TGTGCCATCGGCGAGGGGAAGGGCTACACCTTC.

This rearrangement joins TRBV5-4 to TRBJ1-2; D is perhaps TRBD1 (6 bases). The CDR3 is made up of 14 amino acids. V dropped 5 bases and J dropped 8 bases, with 19 bases sitting between them. Germline CDR1 reads SGHNT; CDR2 reads YYREEE (reference sequence). The CDR3 protein is CASSYRDIFGGYTF. The CDR3 DNA is TGTGCCAGCAGTTATAGGGACATTTTCGGGGGCTACACCTTC.

V gene TRBV7-8 combines with J gene TRBJ1-2; D is unclear. V was cut by 1 base and J by 8 bases, with 11 bases left in between. Germline loops: CDR1 SGHVS, CDR2 FQNEAQ. The CDR3 is 13 residues long. The CDR3 DNA sequence: TGTGCCAGCAGCTTAGATCGGTTCTCCGGCTACACCTTC. Translating it yields CASSLDRFSGYTF.

The chain uses TRBV7-8 and TRBJ1-3, with D possibly TRBD1 on 5 matching bases. Germline V gene sequence: CDR1 SGHVS, CDR2 FQNEAQ. This CDR3 has 19 residues. Deletions cut 3 bases from V and 4 bases from J, with 25 bases between. Written as DNA, the CDR3 is TGTGCCAGCAGCTTTGCGGGACCCCCGAGTAAAGGAGCCGGAAACACCATATATTTT. This codes for CASSFAGPPSKGAGNTIYF.

The rearrangement links TRBV30 to TRBJ2-2; TRBD1 agrees at 7 bases. V dropped 1 base and J dropped 5; count of bases not matched to a gene: 10. The CDR3 is 16 amino acids. Germline CDR1 is GTSNPN and CDR2 is SVGIG (reference sequence). The CDR3 DNA sequence: TGTGCCTGGAGTGGTAAACCGGGACAGACGACCGGGGAGCTGTTTTTT. Translated: CAWSGKPGQTTGELFF. The full variable domain, completed using reference TRBV30 and TRBJ2-2, is SQTIHQWPATLVQPVGSPLSLECTVEGTSNPNLYWYRQAAGRGLQLLFYSVGIGQISSEVPQNLSASRPQDRQFILSSKKLLLSDSGFYLCAWSGKPGQTTGELFFGEGSRLTVL.

V and J are TRBV6-6 and TRBJ1-5; no clear D gene. The CDR3 covers 10 residues. Trimming shortened V by 7 bases and J by 4 bases, and 2 bases separated the two germline ends. In germline, CDR1 is MNHNY, CDR2 SVGAGI (reference sequence). The CDR3 sequence: CASNNQPQHF. CDR3 in DNA: TGTGCCAGCAATAATCAGCCCCAGCATTTT.